This T cell receptor beta chain was observed in a study of cytomegalovirus exposure and HLA in healthy donors. The PCR had 60 Vbeta and 13 Jbeta primers. Clones were sequenced by immunoSEQ multiplex PCR, and TCRdb holds only the in-frame ones, with some missing. The sample has some 51,000 clones; 77% are singletons. The CDR3 covers 17 residues. The germline V gene encodes CDR1 SGHNT and CDR2 YYREEE (reference sequence). V gave up 4 bases and J gave up 6 bases; unmatched junction bases: 15. With respect to this clone: What it binds is not known.

Whole-study results and caveats: Investigators reported approximately 150 TCR beta chains as tied to cytomegalovirus. Most TCRs appeared rarely, but some public TCRs recurred in many donors.

The J gene is TRBJ2-1, the V gene TRBV5-4; TRBD1 matches at 8 bases. The source of this sequence is a female donor in good health and CMV-seronegative. The sequenced sample consisted of PBMCs. The CDR3 region is CASSTGQVARVGNEQFF. The DNA for the CDR3 is TGTGCCAGCAGCACGGGACAGGTCGCTAGGGTGGGCAATGAGCAGTTCTTC.